This T cell receptor (beta chain) came from a study of Ad26.COV2.S vaccination and SARS-CoV-2 variants. As for treatment: 15 to 20 received Ad26.COV2.S at low or high dose, single or two shots; roughly five received placebo; per-sample allocation not given. Sampling was performed 63 days after the first vaccine or placebo injection. Assay: immunoSEQ multiplex PCR; the TCRdb copy retains only in-frame clones and omits some. The sample has a few hundred thousand clones; 90% are singletons. Trimming took off 0 bases at V and 7 bases at J, with 25 bases between the two ends. The CDR3 runs 19 residues. Germline CDR1 WNHNN, CDR2 SYGVQD (reference sequence). A remark on this clone: Antigen unknown.

Notes on the study in general: It is possible that the TCR breadth and depth analyses underestimated the total T cell responses. There was reportedly substantial breadth in spike-specific CD8+ and CD4+ T cell responses after vaccination. Vaccinees displayed broader spike-specific TCR repertoires than placebo recipients.

The receptor was derived from a person aged 18-65 years who received the Ad26.COV2.S COVID-19 vaccine or a placebo. The chain uses TRBV10-1 and TRBJ2-1; weak D call: TRBD1 (6 bases). Material: peripheral blood, obtained in a trial of Ad26.COV2.S vaccine versus placebo. The CDR3, as DNA: TGCGCCAGCAGTGAGTCCTATATTACGCCGGGACAAAGGAGAAATGAGCAGTTCTTC. It codes for CASSESYITPGQRRNEQFF.